This TCR beta chain comes out of a study of brain T cells in children with intractable seizures. Regarding time point: blood from clinic visit 5 months post-surgery; TSC patient then seizure free. The sequenced cases were selected for having the highest brain T cell transcript signatures. Sequenced by immunoSEQ multiplex PCR; TCRdb stores in-frame clones only, minus some. The table shows approximately 330,000 clones, with 85% to 95% occurring only once. Per the germline V gene, CDR1 is SGDLS and CDR2 is YYNGEE. V dropped 4 bases and J dropped 2 bases, with 9 bases sitting between them. This CDR3 region has 14 residues.

The material sequenced was peripheral blood, taken more than 4 months after surgery. The sequence was obtained from a boy in the first two years of life with tuberous sclerosis and intractable seizures. The V and J genes are TRBV9 and TRBJ1-4; D unresolved. The CDR3 spells CASSPSVTNEKLFF. In DNA form, the CDR3 reads TGTGCCAGCAGCCCCAGCGTGACTAATGAAAAACTGTTTTTT.